This TCR beta chain is drawn from a study of Ad26.COV2.S vaccination and SARS-CoV-2 variants. Study-wide context: Participants got Ad26.COV2.S intramuscularly, once or twice 56 days apart.

J gave up 5 bases and V 6 bases, and 13 bases lay outside the gene matches. There are 17 residues in the CDR3. Germline assignment: CDR1 MGHDK and CDR2 SYGVNS. As regards this clone: The antigen is undetermined.

Treatment denoted: roughly 19 received Ad26.COV2.S at low or high dose, single or two shots; roughly 5 received placebo; per-sample allocation not given. Collection of the samples took place on day 63 after the first injection of vaccine or placebo. Based in Boston, the donor was an adult of 18-55 years. Wuhan-strain spike was delivered by a replication-incompetent Ad26 vector. TCRdb keeps only in-frame clones here, not all; method: immunoSEQ multiplex PCR. The repertoire consists of about 440,000 clones, with around 85% occurring once and the leading ten covering more than 10%. Study findings and constraints: Reports say spike-specific CD8+ and CD4+ T cell responses covered substantial breadth after vaccination.

The receptor was derived from a person between 18 and 65 years old who received the Ad26.COV2.S COVID-19 vaccine or a placebo. The chain uses TRBV25-1 and TRBJ1-1; 12 bases are a match to TRBD1. The specimen comprised peripheral blood, sampled in a trial of Ad26.COV2.S vaccine versus placebo. In DNA form, the CDR3 reads TGTGCCAGCAGACAAGCCGGGACAGGGGGCGGAGGGACTGAAGCTTTCTTT. This codes for CASRQAGTGGGGTEAFF.